Listed below are T cell receptor beta chains from one sample, sequenced in a study of early T cells in non-severe SARS-CoV-2 infection. TCRdb reanalysed the 5' RACE reads using MiXCR and keeps one entry per CDR3 protein. The sample shows 25,000 to 30,000 distinct CDR3 sequences, roughly 4.2% of them seen only once. Sequenced: whole blood. The receptors stem from an adult who was a healthcare worker with PCR-confirmed SARS-CoV-2 infection or an uninfected control (not recorded which). Each CDR3 is given with its conserved first and last residue. The D gene is left open where the match is weak. The size entry is marked missing in some rows and otherwise reads once, few, many or a size class.

TRBV29-1,-,TRBJ2-7,many,CSVEEGAHEQYF,TGCAGCGTTGAAGAGGGGGCACACGAGCAGTACTTC
TRBV12-3/TRBV12-4,-,TRBJ1-1,many,CASTRRQAVRGAFF,TGTGCCAGCACCCGAAGACAGGCTGTACGGGGGGCTTTCTTT
TRBV7-9,TRBD1,TRBJ1-6,many,CASSHGTAHNSPLHF,TGTGCCAGCAGCCACGGGACAGCCCATAATTCACCCCTCCACTTT
TRBV29-1,-,TRBJ1-2,many,CSVEDVPYGYTF,TGCAGCGTTGAAGATGTCCCGTATGGCTACACCTTC
TRBV20-1,-,TRBJ2-7,few,CSARDRAGLYEQYF,TGCAGTGCTAGAGATCGGGCAGGACTTTACGAGCAGTACTTC
TRBV28,-,TRBJ2-7,-,CASSLPRTTTYEQYF,TGTGCCAGCAGTTTACCACGGACGACTACCTACGAGCAGTACTTC
TRBV28,TRBD1,TRBJ1-5,many,CASLGPNRGNQPQHF,TGTGCCAGTTTGGGCCCCAACAGGGGTAATCAGCCCCAGCATTTT
TRBV4-1,TRBD1,TRBJ1-4,many,CASSQDGQGNLPVGEKLFF,TGCGCCAGCAGCCAGGACGGACAGGGAAATCTACCCGTTGGGGAAAAACTGTTTTTT
TRBV5-1,-,TRBJ2-5,many,CASSLVTGMPQETQYF,TGCGCCAGCAGCTTGGTGACGGGGATGCCGCAAGAGACCCAGTACTTC
TRBV10-2,-,TRBJ2-3,few,CASSESRADTQYF,TGCGCCAGCAGTGAGTCCCGGGCAGATACGCAGTATTTT
TRBV11-3,TRBD1,TRBJ2-2,many,CASSLGPLTGAGDTGELFF,TGTGCCAGCAGCTTAGGACCCCTGACAGGGGCCGGGGACACCGGGGAGCTGTTTTTT